A selection of T cell receptor beta chains follows, all from one sample in a study of Graves' ophthalmopathy and Graves' hyperthyroidism. TCRdb analysed the multiplex PCR reads with MiXCR anew, one entry per CDR3 protein. Of about 1.1 million distinct CDR3 sequences listed, 35% to 40% were seen once; the top ten hold roughly 10%. What was sequenced was peripheral blood or thyroid tissue (not recorded which). The receptors shown here come from an adult man with Graves' hyperthyroidism. CDR3s include the opening cysteine and the closing phenylalanine or tryptophan. A D gene is named only where the DNA matches it firmly. A row's size may be missing; if present it is once, few, many or a size class.

D	size	V	J	CDR3	DNA
NA	few	TRBV20-1	TRBJ1-5	CSVPPPGVYSNQPQHF	TGCAGTGTCCCTCCACCCGGTGTCTATAGCAATCAGCCCCAGCATTTT
NA	NA	TRBV20-1	TRBJ1-1	CSIRQGVSTEAFF	TGCAGTATCCGTCAGGGAGTGAGCACTGAAGCTTTCTTT
NA	NA	TRBV5-1	TRBJ1-1	CASSSVPEGTEAFF	TGCGCCAGCAGCTCGGTCCCAGAGGGCACTGAAGCTTTCTTT
NA	many	TRBV20-1	TRBJ1-5	CSARRGAGNQPQHF	TGCAGTGCTAGAAGGGGCGCAGGCAATCAGCCCCAGCATTTT
NA	many	TRBV10-3	TRBJ2-7	CAISPGTGDEQYF	TGTGCCATCAGTCCCGGGACTGGGGACGAGCAGTACTTC
NA	few	TRBV29-1	TRBJ1-1	CSVDGGSNTEAFF	TGCAGCGTTGATGGGGGCTCGAACACTGAAGCTTTCTTT
NA	few	TRBV7-9	TRBJ1-5	CASIKSSNQPQHF	TGTGCCAGCATTAAGTCTAGCAATCAGCCCCAGCATTTT
TRBD1	many	TRBV5-1	TRBJ2-7	CASSAGQGAEEQYF	TGCGCCAGCAGCGCAGGACAGGGGGCGGAAGAGCAGTACTTC
TRBD1	NA	TRBV27	TRBJ1-6	CASSGPRGTGYSPLHF	TGTGCCAGCAGTGGCCCTCGGGGGACAGGGTATTCACCCCTCCACTTT
NA	many	TRBV20-1	TRBJ2-7	CSASREFTYEQYF	TGCAGTGCTTCTCGGGAATTCACCTACGAGCAGTACTTC
NA	many	TRBV19	TRBJ1-1	CASTYGGANTEAFF	TGTGCCAGTACGTATGGGGGGGCAAACACTGAAGCTTTCTTT
TRBD2	NA	TRBV20-1	TRBJ2-3	CRGLAGITDTQYF	TGCAGGGGACTAGCGGGAATCACAGATACGCAGTATTTT
NA	few	TRBV9	TRBJ2-2	CASSVTVSGELFF	TGTGCCAGCAGCGTAACGGTATCCGGGGAGCTGTTTTTT
TRBD1	many	TRBV7-8	TRBJ1-5	CASSGPQGAGSNQPQHF	TGTGCCAGCAGCGGCCCTCAGGGGGCAGGCAGCAATCAGCCCCAGCATTTT
NA	many	TRBV12-3/TRBV12-4	TRBJ2-5	CASSAGPVQETQYF	TGTGCCAGCAGTGCGGGACCTGTCCAAGAGACCCAGTACTTC
NA	many	TRBV19	TRBJ1-5	CASSIRTDSNQPQHF	TGTGCCAGTAGTATCCGGACAGATAGCAATCAGCCCCAGCATTTT
NA	many	TRBV10-3	TRBJ2-6	CATLPLGANVLTF	TGTGCCACCCTCCCCCTGGGGGCCAACGTCCTGACTTTC
TRBD2	NA	TRBV20-1	TRBJ2-5	CSYGLAGDIETQYF	TGCAGCTACGGACTAGCGGGCGACATAGAGACCCAGTACTTC
NA	few	TRBV6-5	TRBJ2-5	CASSPLVKGWQETQYF	TGTGCCAGCAGTCCCCTTGTTAAGGGTTGGCAAGAGACCCAGTACTTC
NA	few	TRBV28	TRBJ2-5	CASRTSGRETQYF	TGTGCCAGCAGAACTTCGGGGCGTGAGACCCAGTACTTC
NA	NA	TRBV6-1	TRBJ1-3	CASSESLGAGNTIYF	TGTGCCAGCAGTGAATCTTTGGGGGCGGGAAACACCATATATTTT
TRBD1	few	TRBV30	TRBJ2-6	CAWSTGQDSSGANVLTF	TGTGCCTGGAGTACAGGACAGGACAGCTCTGGGGCCAACGTCCTGACTTTC
NA	few	TRBV7-9	TRBJ1-6	CASSSGAISPLHF	TGTGCCAGCAGCTCAGGGGCAATTTCACCCCTCCACTTT
NA	once	TRBV7-2	TRBJ1-6	CASSFMLPLHF	TGTGCCAGCAGCTTTATGCTACCCCTCCACTTT
TRBD1	many	TRBV12-3/TRBV12-4	TRBJ1-2	CASRKTGNYGYTF	TGTGCCAGCAGGAAGACAGGGAACTATGGCTACACCTTC
NA	NA	TRBV5-1	TRBJ2-1	CASSWGNNEQFF	TGCGCCAGCAGCTGGGGGAACAATGAGCAGTTCTTC
NA	many	TRBV12-3/TRBV12-4	TRBJ1-6	CASSPQAGVGTLHF	TGTGCCAGCAGTCCCCAAGCCGGAGTTGGGACCCTCCACTTT
NA	many	TRBV5-1	TRBJ1-4	CASSLAGGAFEKLFF	TGCGCCAGCAGCTTGGCCGGGGGGGCGTTTGAAAAACTGTTTTTT
NA	NA	TRBV11-2	TRBJ1-5	CASSRSTNSNQPQHF	TGTGCCAGCAGCCGCTCTACGAATAGCAATCAGCCCCAGCATTTT
NA	NA	TRBV5-1	TRBJ2-5	CASSLTGPRVQETQYF	TGCGCCAGCAGCTTGACCGGGCCCCGAGTTCAAGAGACCCAGTACTTC
TRBD2	many	TRBV10-3	TRBJ2-7	CASRSGMASYEQYF	TGTGCCAGCCGTAGCGGGATGGCCTCCTACGAGCAGTACTTC
NA	many	TRBV9	TRBJ2-5	CASSPPGPVRETQYF	TGTGCCAGCAGCCCTCCGGGACCGGTACGGGAGACCCAGTACTTC
NA	many	TRBV19	TRBJ1-4	CASSIRDSTNEKLFF	TGTGCCAGTAGTATCCGGGACTCGACTAATGAAAAACTGTTTTTT
TRBD1	few	TRBV30	TRBJ1-1	CAWSANRGMNTEAFF	TGTGCCTGGAGTGCAAACAGGGGTATGAACACTGAAGCTTTCTTT
NA	many	TRBV24-1	TRBJ2-5	CATSVTGPREETQYF	TGTGCCACCAGTGTAACCGGCCCCCGGGAAGAGACCCAGTACTTC
NA	many	TRBV12-3/TRBV12-4	TRBJ2-2	CASSLPGPLGELFF	TGTGCCAGCAGTCTACCCGGGCCCCTCGGGGAGCTGTTTTTT
NA	NA	TRBV27	TRBJ2-7	CASSTYQGQAEQYF	TGTGCCAGCAGTACTTATCAGGGTCAGGCGGAGCAGTACTTC
TRBD1	NA	TRBV7-9	TRBJ1-2	CASSFYLDRILYGYTF	TGTGCCAGCAGCTTTTACTTGGACAGGATCCTCTATGGCTACACCTTC
TRBD2	few	TRBV7-2	TRBJ2-7	CASSLAPGGTRFPYEQYF	TGTGCCAGCAGCTTAGCTCCGGGGGGGACTAGATTCCCCTACGAGCAGTACTTC
TRBD1	NA	TRBV7-6	TRBJ2-5	CASSLSTGLKGTQYF	TGTGCCAGCAGCTTATCGACAGGGCTAAAGGGGACCCAGTACTTC
NA	NA	TRBV19	TRBJ2-7	CASTPSGQASTYEQYF	TGTGCCAGTACCCCTTCTGGGCAGGCGTCAACCTACGAGCAGTACTTC
TRBD2	many	TRBV12-3/TRBV12-4	TRBJ2-7	CASSYAGGRSEQYF	TGTGCCAGCAGTTATGCGGGAGGCCGGAGTGAGCAGTACTTC